Each of the 25 T cell receptor beta chains below was sequenced from the same sample in a study of blood T cell repertoires in COVID-19. Only in-frame clones appear in the TCRdb table, and some are missing; sequencing was by immunoSEQ multiplex PCR. This table holds 100,000 or so clones, about 76% found once. Sequencing input: peripheral blood. The origin of the receptors is a man older than 75 with acute or convalescent COVID-19.

The rearrangement joins TRBV20-1 to TRBJ2-7, with 9 nucleotides matching TRBD1. The CDR3 length is 14 residues. The V gene end was trimmed by 3 bases and the J gene end by 3 bases; junction bases not matched to a gene: 6. Per germline, CDR1 DFQATT and CDR2 SNEGSKA (reference sequence). The CDR3 here is CSASGGTGHYEQYF. Here the CDR3 DNA reads TGCAGTGCTAGTGGCGGGACAGGGCACTACGAGCAGTACTTC.

The chain carries TRBV2 and TRBJ1-2; D unclear. The CDR3 is made up of 14 amino acids. From germline, CDR1 is SNHLY and CDR2 FYNNEI. V dropped 4 bases and J dropped 8 bases, with 17 bases sitting between them. CDR3 coding DNA: TGTGCCAGCAGTGCGAGTGGTCAGGTCGGCGGCTACACCTTC. Protein: CASSASGQVGGYTF.

J is TRBJ1-1 and V is TRBV7-9, with TRBD1 matching over 7 bases. This CDR3 comprises 14 residues. Germline CDR1 is SEHNR and CDR2 is FQNEAQ (reference sequence). The J segment lost 4 bases and the V segment lost 3 bases, leaving 5 bases of the junction unmatched. CDR3 nucleotide sequence: TGTGCCAGCAGCTTTAGGGGGCGCAGCACTGAAGCTTTCTTT. This gives the protein CASSFRGRSTEAFF.

V usage is TRBV6-5 and J usage is TRBJ2-7, with TRBD2 matching 9 bases. V was pared by 0 bases and J by 4 bases, with 4 bases of the junction left unmatched. CDR3 length: 15 residues. Germline CDR1 and CDR2: MNHEY and SVGAGI. CDR3 protein: CASSYSGSGRYEQYF. The CDR3 DNA follows: TGTGCCAGCAGTTACTCAGGTAGCGGGAGATACGAGCAGTACTTC.

The chain employs TRBV19 and TRBJ1-1, with D unclear. CDR3 size: 13 residues. Trimming removed 4 bases at V and 1 base at J, with 7 bases between. Per the germline V gene, CDR1 is LNHDA and CDR2 is SQIVND (reference sequence). The chain's CDR3 is CASSTPGNTEAFF. CDR3 bases: TGTGCCAGTAGTACCCCGGGGAACACTGAAGCTTTCTTT.

The chain employs TRBV6-1 and TRBJ2-1; 13 nucleotides align to TRBD2. The CDR3 length is 15 residues. CDR1 is MNHNS and CDR2 is SASEGT in the germline V gene. V lost 3 bases to trimming and J lost 6 bases; unmatched junction nucleotides: 2. In DNA, the CDR3 is TGTGCCAGCAGTGAGGGGACTAGCGGGATCAATGAGCAGTTCTTC. The encoded protein is CASSEGTSGINEQFF.

J is TRBJ1-5 and V is TRBV30; the D gene is possibly TRBD1 (5 bases). The CDR3 loop spans 13 amino acids. From germline, CDR1 is GTSNPN and CDR2 SVGIG (reference sequence). V shed 5 bases and J shed 4 bases, with 12 bases lying between them. The CDR3 loop is CAWDLAGNQPQHF. For the CDR3, the DNA is TGTGCCTGGGACCTCGCAGGGAATCAGCCCCAGCATTTT. The whole variable domain, filled in from reference TRBV30 and TRBJ1-5, reads SQTIHQWPATLVQPVGSPLSLECTVEGTSNPNLYWYRQAAGRGLQLLFYSVGIGQISSEVPQNLSASRPQDRQFILSSKKLLLSDSGFYLCAWDLAGNQPQHFGDGTRLSIL.

The DNA of the CDR3 is TGTGCCAGCTCACCCCCAGGGGGGACGGTGAACACTGAAGCTTTCTTT. The encoded protein is CASSPPGGTVNTEAFF. The chain carries TRBV18 and TRBJ1-1, with TRBD1 identical over 7 bases. Germline V gives CDR1 KGHSH, CDR2 LQKENI. This CDR3 spans 16 amino acids. V gave up 3 bases and J gave up 0 bases; unmatched junction bases: 7.

This sequence joins TRBV6-6 and TRBJ1-2, with D possibly being TRBD1 (5 bases). The CDR3 has 14 amino acids. The V end was cut by 6 bases, the J end by 8 bases, with 19 bases between. Germline loops: CDR1 MNHNY, CDR2 SVGAGI (reference sequence). The CDR3 spells CASRKSTAPRGYTF. The CDR3 coding sequence is TGTGCCAGCAGGAAATCGACAGCGCCCAGAGGCTACACCTTC.

The chain links TRBV20-1 to TRBJ2-1, with a possible D match to TRBD2 (5 bases). The V end was cut by 3 bases, the J end by 0 bases, with 12 bases between. Germline CDR1 is DFQATT and CDR2 is SNEGSKA (reference sequence). There are 15 residues in the CDR3. CDR3: CSASRADSSYNEQFF. CDR3 nucleotides: TGCAGTGCTAGTCGAGCGGATAGCTCCTACAATGAGCAGTTCTTC.

V usage is TRBV4-3 and J usage is TRBJ2-7; possible D gene TRBD1, 5 bases. The CDR3 length is 16 residues. Germline V gene sequence: CDR1 LGHNA, CDR2 YSLEER. Deletions cut 1 base from V and 7 bases from J, with 20 bases between. The CDR3 bases are TGCGCCAGCAGCCAAGTCCCTCTCCAACAGGTGGAAGAGCAGTACTTC. Encoded protein: CASSQVPLQQVEEQYF.

This clone showed up just once. The rearrangement links TRBV18 to TRBJ1-1; TRBD1 is a possible D gene (5 bases). V was pared by 4 bases and J by 0 bases, with 6 bases between. CDR3 length: 13 amino acids. In germline, CDR1 is KGHSH, CDR2 LQKENI. CDR3 in DNA: TGTGCCAGCTCACTGACAGTGAACACTGAAGCTTTCTTT. This translates into CASSLTVNTEAFF.

This CDR3 reads CASSSLTGNAEKLFF. CDR3 sequence (DNA): TGTGCCAGCAGTTCTTTGACAGGGAATGCAGAAAAACTGTTTTTT. The chain has TRBV28 and TRBJ1-4; 7 nucleotides align to TRBD1. The V gene end was trimmed by 4 bases and the J gene end by 8 bases; junction bases not matched to a gene: 10. This CDR3 spans 15 amino acids. Germline CDR1 reads MDHEN; CDR2 reads SYDVKM.

The chain employs TRBV5-1 and TRBJ2-1; possible D gene TRBD2, 5 bases. Germline V gives CDR1 SGHRS, CDR2 YFSETQ. The CDR3 extends over 14 amino acids. The V and J ends lost 4 bases and 0 bases respectively, with 8 bases between them. The CDR3 sequence is CASSPRDSYNEQFF. The DNA for the CDR3 is TGCGCCAGCAGCCCACGGGACTCCTACAATGAGCAGTTCTTC.

The chain has TRBV6-5 and TRBJ2-7; the D gene is possibly TRBD2 (6 bases). Trimming cost V 5 bases and J 7 bases, with 15 bases left between them. The CDR3 extends over 13 amino acids. In germline, CDR1 is MNHEY, CDR2 SVGAGI. The CDR3 region is CASSRDSLREQYF. CDR3 in DNA: TGTGCCAGCAGTCGGGACTCCTTAAGGGAGCAGTACTTC.

This chain links TRBV10-2 with TRBJ2-2; tentative D call: TRBD1 (5 bases). Germline CDR1 WSHSY, CDR2 SAAADI. The CDR3 is 15 residues long. V dropped 8 bases and J dropped 2 bases, with 15 bases sitting between them. The DNA of the CDR3 is TGCGCCAGCCGAGTAACAGGTGCTAACACCGGGGAGCTGTTTTTT. Its protein product is CASRVTGANTGELFF.

This clone was recorded once. The V call is TRBV30, the J call TRBJ1-2, with 9 bases fitting TRBD1. Germline CDR1 reads GTSNPN; CDR2 reads SVGIG (reference sequence). Trimming at V came to 2 bases and at J to 4 bases, leaving 5 bases not matched to a gene. The CDR3 is 14 amino acids. The CDR3 DNA reads as TGTGCCTGGAGTAAGGGACAGGGATCCTATGGCTACACCTTC. Protein product: CAWSKGQGSYGYTF. The whole variable domain, filled in from reference TRBV30 and TRBJ1-2, reads SQTIHQWPATLVQPVGSPLSLECTVEGTSNPNLYWYRQAAGRGLQLLFYSVGIGQISSEVPQNLSASRPQDRQFILSSKKLLLSDSGFYLCAWSKGQGSYGYTFGSGTRLTVV.

The chain recombines TRBV2 with TRBJ2-1; 10 nucleotides agree with TRBD1. With 8 bases clipped from V and 6 bases from J, the junction kept 1 base outside the gene matches. This CDR3 has 12 amino acids. The germline CDR1 and CDR2 sequences are SNHLY and FYNNEI. Here the CDR3 DNA reads TGTGCCAGCGGACAGGGGGGCAATGAGCAGTTCTTC. It is translated as CASGQGGNEQFF.

The V and J genes are TRBV6-5 and TRBJ1-1; D might be TRBD1 (6 bases). The CDR3 is made up of 12 amino acids. In germline, CDR1 is MNHEY, CDR2 SVGAGI. Trimming took 8 bases from V and 1 from J, leaving 8 bases between them. The CDR3 bases are TGTGCCAGCCAGACAGGGAACACTGAAGCTTTCTTT. Amino acid sequence: CASQTGNTEAFF.

This rearrangement joins TRBV7-2 to TRBJ2-1; 7 bases are a match to TRBD2. Losses at the gene ends were 0 bases for V and 6 bases for J; bases not matched to a gene: 5. The CDR3 is 15 amino acids. Germline lookup yields CDR1 SGHTA and CDR2 FQGNSA. In DNA, the CDR3 is TGTGCCAGCAGCTTAGCGGGAGGGCGCCTCAATGAGCAGTTCTTC. As protein: CASSLAGGRLNEQFF.

This clone was seen a handful of times. The chain recombines TRBV14 with TRBJ1-2; D is unclear. V was shortened by 2 bases and J by 3 bases, with 7 bases between the two germline ends. Germline V gives CDR1 SGHDN, CDR2 FVKESK. This CDR3 comprises 13 residues. The CDR3 nucleotides are TGTGCCAGCAGCCAAACTCGGGACTATGGCTACACCTTC. It codes for CASSQTRDYGYTF.

The chain has TRBV27 and TRBJ2-1, with 9 positions matching TRBD2. V trimming: 2 bases; J trimming: 6 bases; junction bases outside the gene matches: 11. The CDR3 sequence is 17 residues long. Per the germline V gene, CDR1 is MNHEY and CDR2 is SMNVEV (reference sequence). The CDR3 protein is CASSLGASGINFNEQFF. CDR3 DNA: TGTGCCAGCAGTTTAGGGGCTAGCGGGATTAATTTCAATGAGCAGTTCTTC.

This clone was counted a single time. The chain uses TRBV19 and TRBJ1-6, with a weak D call TRBD1 (6 bases). V was shortened by 1 base and J by 9 bases, with 13 bases between the two germline ends. Germline CDR1 reads LNHDA; CDR2 reads SQIVND (reference sequence). The CDR3 spans 15 residues. In DNA, the CDR3 is TGTGCCAGTAGTATAGCAGGGGCTCTCGGTTCACCCCTCCACTTT. This gives the protein CASSIAGALGSPLHF.

V gene TRBV2 combines with J gene TRBJ1-5; D ambiguous. Per germline, CDR1 SNHLY and CDR2 FYNNEI. V lost 5 bases, J lost 0 bases, and 14 bases lay in between. The CDR3 extends over 16 amino acids. The DNA of the CDR3 is TGTGCCAGCAGTCCGGGAGTGGGCAGTAGCAATCAGCCCCAGCATTTT. Its translation is CASSPGVGSSNQPQHF. Full variable domain (missing parts from reference TRBV2 and TRBJ1-5): EPEVTQTPSHQVTQMGQEVILRCVPISNHLYFYWYRQILGQKVEFLVSFYNNEISEKSEIFDDQFSVERPDGSNFTLKIRSTKLEDSAMYFCASSPGVGSSNQPQHFGDGTRLSIL.

The V gene is TRBV28, the J gene TRBJ2-2, with 9 nucleotides matching TRBD1. The V segment lost 6 bases and the J segment 1 base; nucleotides outside the gene matches: 6. This CDR3 has 16 amino acids. CDR1 is MDHEN, CDR2 SYDVKM, per germline. The CDR3 sequence: CASSSPGQGNTGELFF. The CDR3 DNA reads as TGTGCCAGCAGCTCGCCGGGACAGGGGAACACCGGGGAGCTGTTTTTT. Combining the CDR3 with reference TRBV28 and TRBJ2-2 gives the whole variable domain DVKVTQSSRYLVKRTGEKVFLECVQDMDHENMFWYRQDPGLGLRLIYFSYDVKMKEKGDIPEGYSVSREKKERFSLILESASTNQTSMYLCASSSPGQGNTGELFFGEGSRLTVL.